The 24 T cell receptor beta chains below were found in one sample sequenced in a study of identical twins (dated by TCRdb to 2016 to 2018). The protocol used for the library was 5' RACE. TCRdb names Illumina HiSeq 2000 as the instrument used. TCRdb redid the processing of the public reads, applying fastp at Q25 and MiXCR, and retained in-frame beta chains. Rows with one shared CDR3 protein collapse into an entry with the most common genes and DNA. Within this sample are 1,800,000 or so distinct CDR3 sequences, with under 35% of them counted one time only. Over 0.25% of the sample rests with the top ten. Material for sequencing was cord blood. The receptor source for this set is a newborn girl in good health.

The gene calls are TRBV6-5 and TRBJ2-3; weak D call: TRBD2 (5 bases). Trimming shortened V by 5 bases and J by 1 base, and 19 bases separated the two germline ends. Looked up from germline, CDR1 is MNHEY and CDR2 is SVGAGI. This CDR3 is built from 17 residues. The chain's CDR3 is CASSTRTIGRGTDTQYF. CDR3 nucleotides: TGTGCCAGCAGTACGCGAACCATTGGGAGAGGCACAGATACGCAGTATTTT.

V and J are TRBV20-1 and TRBJ1-2; D not resolved. Trimming took off 5 bases at V and 7 bases at J, with 11 bases between the two ends. CDR1 DFQATT and CDR2 SNEGSKA come from the germline V gene (reference sequence). This CDR3 spans 11 amino acids. CDR3 DNA: TGCAGTGCTCCCGGACGGGGTGGCTACACCTTC. It yields the protein CSAPGRGGYTF.

This clonotype has more than one count but fewer than ten. Germline is not matched at one junction end, which may reflect a read error. Written as DNA, the CDR3 is TGCGCCAGCAGCCAACCAACTAGCGGGGGTTATAATGAGCAGTACTTC. Protein sequence: CASSQPTSGGYNEQYF. The chain links TRBV7-6 to TRBJ2-5; 11 nucleotides align to TRBD2. CDR1 and CDR2 from the germline V gene are SGHVS and FNYEAQ. The CDR3 extends over 16 amino acids. The entire variable domain, with the rest obtained from reference TRBV7-6 and TRBJ2-5, is as follows: GAGVSQSPRYKVTKRGQDVALRCDPISGHVSLYWYRQALGQGPEFLTYFNYEAQQDKSGLPNDRFSAERPEGSISTLTIQRTEQRDSAMYRCASSQPTSGGYNEQYFGPGTRLLVL.

This clonotype was observed a few times. The chain couples TRBV6-1 to TRBJ1-2; maybe TRBD1 (6 bases). V lost 4 bases, J lost 4 bases, and 13 bases lay in between. The CDR3 contains 14 residues. CDR1 and CDR2 from the germline V gene are MNHNS and SASEGT. DNA of the CDR3: TGTGCCAGCAGTGGCCGGACAGAATTCTATGGCTACACCTTC. As protein: CASSGRTEFYGYTF.

The rearrangement links TRBV7-2 to TRBJ2-7; 7 nucleotides agree with TRBD2. The CDR3 contains 14 residues. CDR1 SGHTA and CDR2 FQGNSA come from the germline V gene. Unmatched junction bases numbered 7, after V lost 5 bases and J lost 3 bases. The CDR3 sequence: CASSPGGTLYEQYF. As DNA, the CDR3 is TGTGCCAGCAGCCCCGGGGGGACTCTCTACGAGCAGTACTTC.

The chain's CDR3 is CSARSGRVTGELFF. CDR3 in DNA: TGCAGTGCTAGGAGCGGGAGGGTCACCGGGGAGCTGTTTTTT. The V gene is TRBV20-1, the J gene TRBJ2-2; 10 bases agree with TRBD2. CDR1 and CDR2 (germline): DFQATT, SNEGSKA (reference sequence). V shed 3 bases, J shed 4 bases, and the junction held 2 bases outside the gene matches. CDR3 length equals 14 residues.

This clonotype was observed a few times. The junction does not match germline at one end; this may be a read error. The V call is TRBV7-2, the J call TRBJ2-1; 11 bases line up with TRBD2. Germline lookup yields CDR1 SGHTA and CDR2 FQGNSA. The CDR3 has 18 amino acids. This CDR3 is CASSLKLLAGGVYNAQFF. CDR3 nucleotides: TGTGCCAGCAGCTTAAAACTCCTAGCGGGGGGCGTCTACAATGCGCAGTTCTTC. The full variable domain, with the rest looked up from reference TRBV7-2 and TRBJ2-1, is GAGVSQSPSNKVTEKGKDVELRCDPISGHTALYWYRQSLGQGLEFLIYFQGNSAPDKSGLPSDRFSAERTGGSVSTLTIQRTQQEDSAVYLCASSLKLLAGGVYNAQFFGPGTRLTVL.

This chain links TRBV4-1 with TRBJ2-5; weak D call: TRBD1 (5 bases). V dropped 0 bases and J dropped 3 bases, with 11 bases sitting between them. The CDR3 loop spans 15 amino acids. Germline CDR1 reads MGHRA; CDR2 reads YSYEKL. CDR3 DNA: TGCGCCAGCAGCCAAGATCAGGGAAAAAAAGAGACCCAGTACTTC. Encoded protein: CASSQDQGKKETQYF.

This sequence joins TRBV18 and TRBJ2-1; D might be TRBD1 or TRBD2, each matching 5 bases. The CDR3 totals 15 residues. Looked up from germline, CDR1 is KGHSH and CDR2 is LQKENI. Trimming shortened V by 0 bases and J by 3 bases, and 9 bases separated the two germline ends. CDR3 region: CASSPPGDRYNEQFF. DNA for the CDR3: TGTGCCAGCTCACCACCGGGGGACCGCTACAATGAGCAGTTCTTC.

V and J are TRBV25-1 and TRBJ2-5; D is perhaps TRBD2 (5 bases). Between the trimmed V and J ends, which lost 4 bases and 11 bases, there was a span of 17 bases. This CDR3 contains 13 residues. Germline CDR1 and CDR2: MGHDK and SYGVNS. The CDR3 is CASSVSARNEQYF. CDR3 bases: TGTGCCAGCAGTGTTAGCGCTAGGAATGAGCAGTACTTC.

The genes are TRBV6-5 and TRBJ1-1, with D uncertain. Between the trimmed V and J ends, which lost 0 bases and 0 bases, there was a span of 8 bases. This CDR3 has 15 amino acids. Germline-derived CDR1 and CDR2 are MNHEY and SVGAGI. CDR3 amino acids: CASSYSFGMNTEAFF. CDR3 nucleotides: TGTGCCAGCAGTTACTCGTTTGGGATGAACACTGAAGCTTTCTTT.

The chain employs TRBV14 and TRBJ2-7; 11 positions match TRBD2. Germline CDR1 and CDR2: SGHDN and FVKESK. The CDR3 runs to 15 residues. V was clipped by 4 bases and J by 4 bases; unmatched bases: 6. Here the CDR3 reads CASSPSASGRYEQYF. The CDR3 DNA sequence: TGTGCCAGCAGCCCTTCGGCTAGCGGGAGGTACGAGCAGTACTTC.

This clonotype showed up just a few times. V and J are TRBV9 and TRBJ1-2; tentative D call: TRBD1 (6 bases). Germline values: CDR1 SGDLS, CDR2 YYNGEE. The CDR3 length is 15 residues. The germline V and J ends were trimmed by 0 bases and 4 bases, with 13 bases remaining between them. As DNA, the CDR3 is TGTGCCAGCAGCGTAGCGGAAGGGGGGATCTATGGCTACACCTTC. Translated, it gives CASSVAEGGIYGYTF.

There are a few counts of this clonotype. The chain recombines TRBV29-1 with TRBJ1-2; tentatively, D is TRBD1 (6 bases). The length of the CDR3 is 12 residues. CDR1 SQVTM and CDR2 ANQGSEA come from the germline V gene. V was trimmed by 7 bases and J by 2 bases, leaving 11 bases between them. The CDR3 nucleotides are TGCAGCGGAAACACAGGGAACTATGGCTACACCTTC. It specifies CSGNTGNYGYTF.

The rearrangement joins TRBV3-1 to TRBJ1-5; D gene unclear. The V gene's germline CDR1 is LGHDT and CDR2 YNNKEL (reference sequence). CDR3 size: 12 residues. With 0 bases removed from V and 9 bases from J, the gap between germline ends came to 6 bases. The chain's CDR3 is CASSQEPGPQHF. For the CDR3, the DNA is TGTGCCAGCAGCCAAGAGCCCGGGCCCCAGCATTTT.

The chain recombines TRBV7-2 with TRBJ2-1; D possibly corresponds to TRBD2 (5 bases). CDR1 is SGHTA and CDR2 is FQGNSA in the germline V gene. CDR3 length: 15 residues. The germline V and J ends were trimmed by 1 base and 3 bases, with 10 bases remaining between them. The CDR3 bases are TGTGCCAGCAGCTTAGGGACTTGGGACTACAATGAGCAGTTCTTC. Protein sequence: CASSLGTWDYNEQFF.

This clonotype was counted between two and nine times. The V call is TRBV21-1, the J call TRBJ1-2; no DNA check was done on the table's D call, TRBD1. TRBV21-1 is marked as a pseudogene. The CDR3 is 12 residues long. As DNA, the CDR3 is TGTGCCAGGGGAGACAGGTCCTGTGGCTACACCTTC. Amino acids: CARGDRSCGYTF.

The chain uses TRBV9 and TRBJ2-7, with 13 bases lining up with TRBD2. Trimming removed 4 bases from V and 3 bases from J; junction bases left unmatched: 4. The germline gives CDR1 SGDLS, CDR2 YYNGEE. This CDR3 is 15 amino acids long. The CDR3 coding sequence is TGTGCCAGCAGCCGACTAGCGGGAGGACTCTACGAGCAGTACTTC. Translation: CASSRLAGGLYEQYF.

The chain combines TRBV20-1 with TRBJ1-1, with D uncertain. V was trimmed by 2 bases and J by 3 bases, leaving 7 bases between them. Germline-derived CDR1 and CDR2 are DFQATT and SNEGSKA (reference sequence). This CDR3 is 12 amino acids long. CDR3 residues: CSARLQHTEAFF. The CDR3 DNA reads as TGCAGTGCTAGATTACAGCACACTGAAGCTTTCTTT.

The gene calls are TRBV11-1 and TRBJ2-1, with 13 positions matching TRBD2. The CDR3 runs 14 residues. V trimming: 7 bases; J trimming: 8 bases; junction bases outside the gene matches: 5. Germline CDR1 SGHAT, CDR2 FQDESV (reference sequence). The DNA for the CDR3 is TGTGCCAGCAACCGACTAGCGGGGGGCTATGAGCAGTTCTTC. Residues: CASNRLAGGYEQFF.

This chain connects TRBV12-3 or TRBV12-4 to TRBJ2-6; 7 bases fit TRBD1. CDR3 length: 17 residues. Unmatched junction bases numbered 4, after V lost 2 bases and J lost 0 bases. CDR3 coding DNA: TGTGCCAGCAGTTTAAGGGACAGAGACTCTGGGGCCAACGTCCTGACTTTC. It is translated as CASSLRDRDSGANVLTF.

This clonotype has a handful of counts. The chain uses TRBV2 and TRBJ1-2; D is possibly TRBD1 (5 bases). This CDR3 region has 15 residues. Germline V CDR1 and CDR2: SNHLY, FYNNEI. The V gene lost 0 bases and the J gene lost 5 bases, with 13 bases spanning the gap. The CDR3: CASSEARAGIYGYTF. The DNA for the CDR3 is TGTGCCAGCAGTGAAGCGCGAGCAGGGATATATGGCTACACCTTC.

V usage is TRBV29-1 and J usage is TRBJ2-7; 9 nucleotides agree with TRBD1. CDR1 is SQVTM and CDR2 is ANQGSEA in the germline V gene. The CDR3 sequence is 13 residues long. Germline trimming cut 4 bases from V and 3 bases from J; bases unmatched to any gene: 4. CDR3: CSVGLTGGYEQYF. CDR3 nucleotides: TGCAGCGTTGGGCTGACAGGGGGCTACGAGCAGTACTTC.

This clonotype has only a few counts. The rearrangement uses TRBV3-1 and TRBJ2-7; 9 bases fit TRBD1. V was clipped by 1 base and J by 5 bases; unmatched bases: 3. The CDR3 spans 14 residues. Germline V CDR1 and CDR2: LGHDT, YNNKEL (reference sequence). The CDR3 region is CASSQGTGVHEQYF. Written as DNA, the CDR3 is TGTGCCAGCAGCCAAGGGACAGGGGTCCACGAGCAGTACTTC.